This T cell receptor (beta chain) was obtained from a study of cytotoxic CD8 clonotypes in ibrutinib-treated CLL. Study background: The subjects consisted of 11 relapsed/refractory and about 14 treatment-naive individuals, with around 17 IGHV unmutated. Partial response occurred in roughly 25 patients and complete response in 2; at median about 70 months, roughly 15 remained remitted and 12 progressed. General study findings and limits: Against age-matched healthy donors, baseline clonality ran higher and tracked circulating CD8+ T-cell counts. Clonality rose at ibrutinib response and fell back toward baseline at progression.

Assay: immunoSEQ multiplex PCR; the TCRdb copy retains only in-frame clones and omits some. The sample includes under 45,000 clones, 65% to 70% seen only once; the top ten take about 7%. The V end was cut by 1 base, the J end by 6 bases, with 16 bases between. Per germline, CDR1 WSHSY and CDR2 SAAADI. This CDR3 has 16 amino acids. With regard to this clone: Its specificity is unknown.

The chain employs TRBV10-2 and TRBJ1-5; D is unclear. This clonotype was sampled from a human donor with chronic lymphocytic leukemia. The starting material was PBMCs, obtained at disease progression, from a patient treated with ibrutinib. The CDR3 spells CASSELGWRAGQPQHF. CDR3 DNA sequence: TGCGCCAGCAGTGAGTTGGGGTGGAGGGCGGGTCAGCCCCAGCATTTT.